This TCR beta chain is drawn from a study of regulatory dendritic cells for organ transplantation. Here immunoSEQ multiplex PCR was the method, and the copy in TCRdb shows in-frame clones only, minus some. The sample comprises fewer than 40,000 clones, about nine tenths of which are singletons, and over 0.1% rests with the top ten. FACS sorted CD4+ or CD8+ T cells into CD45RA+ naive and CD45RO+ memory. General observations from the study: Memory CD8+ clonal expansion seemed more limited with regulatory than mature dendritic cells. The most alloreactive TCR clonotypes were found in resting memory CD8+ cells.

Germline CDR1 reads LNHDA; CDR2 reads SQIVND (reference sequence). The length of the CDR3 is 15 residues. With 6 bases clipped from V and 3 bases from J, the junction kept 10 bases outside the gene matches. Concerning this clone itself: Its antigen is not known.

This receptor was taken from a human donor in good health. The chain uses TRBV19 and TRBJ2-7, with 8 bases aligning to TRBD1. The sample taken for sequencing was naive CD8+ T cells from blood. Subset described: CD45RA+ naive T cells. The CDR3 is CASRPTGGGYYEQYF. The DNA for the CDR3 is TGTGCCAGTAGACCCACAGGGGGAGGATACTACGAGCAGTACTTC.